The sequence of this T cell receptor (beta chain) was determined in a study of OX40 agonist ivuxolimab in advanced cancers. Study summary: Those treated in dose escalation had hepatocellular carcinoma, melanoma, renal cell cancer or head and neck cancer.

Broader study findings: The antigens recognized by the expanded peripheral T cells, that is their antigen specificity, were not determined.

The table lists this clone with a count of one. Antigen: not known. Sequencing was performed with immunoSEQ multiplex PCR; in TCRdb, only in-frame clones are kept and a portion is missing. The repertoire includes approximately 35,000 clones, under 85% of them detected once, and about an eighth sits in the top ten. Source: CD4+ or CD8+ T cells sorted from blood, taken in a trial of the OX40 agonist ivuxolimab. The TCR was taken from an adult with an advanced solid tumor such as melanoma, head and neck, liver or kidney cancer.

The CDR3 DNA sequence: TGTGCCAGCGACAGGGGCAGGGGTCAGCCCCAGCATTTT. Translation gives CASDRGRGQPQHF. The chain recombines TRBV28 with TRBJ1-5; TRBD1 aligns across 8 bases. The V and J ends lost 8 bases and 6 bases, in that order; junction bases with no gene match: 6. CDR1 is MDHEN and CDR2 is SYDVKM in the germline V gene. This CDR3 contains 13 residues. The full variable domain, in which reference TRBV28 and TRBJ1-5 provide the parts outside the CDR3, is DVKVTQSSRYLVKRTGEKVFLECVQDMDHENMFWYRQDPGLGLRLIYFSYDVKMKEKGDIPEGYSVSREKKERFSLILESASTNQTSMYLCASDRGRGQPQHFGDGTRLSIL.